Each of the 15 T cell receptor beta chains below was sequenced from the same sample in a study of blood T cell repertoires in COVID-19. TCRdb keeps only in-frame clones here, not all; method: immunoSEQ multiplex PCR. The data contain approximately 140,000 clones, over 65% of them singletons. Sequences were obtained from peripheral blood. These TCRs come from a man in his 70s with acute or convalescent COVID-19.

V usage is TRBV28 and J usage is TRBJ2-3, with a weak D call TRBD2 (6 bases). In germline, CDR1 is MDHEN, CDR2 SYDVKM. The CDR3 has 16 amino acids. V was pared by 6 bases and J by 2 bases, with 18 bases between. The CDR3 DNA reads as TGTGCCAGCAGCCAAGCCTCCAGCGGGCTCACAGATACGCAGTATTTT. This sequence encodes CASSQASSGLTDTQYF.

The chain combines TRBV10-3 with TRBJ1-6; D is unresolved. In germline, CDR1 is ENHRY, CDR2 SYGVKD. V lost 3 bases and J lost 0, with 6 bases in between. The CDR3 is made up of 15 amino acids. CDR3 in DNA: TGTGCCATCAGTGACCTGGCCTCCTATAATTCACCCCTCCACTTT. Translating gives CAISDLASYNSPLHF.

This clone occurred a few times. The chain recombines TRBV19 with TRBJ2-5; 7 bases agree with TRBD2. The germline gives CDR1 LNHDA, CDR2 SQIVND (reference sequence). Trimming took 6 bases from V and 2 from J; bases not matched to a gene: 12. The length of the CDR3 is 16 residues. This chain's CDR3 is CASRQTSSHLQETQYF. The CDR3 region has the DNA TGTGCCAGTAGGCAGACTAGCAGCCACCTTCAAGAGACCCAGTACTTC. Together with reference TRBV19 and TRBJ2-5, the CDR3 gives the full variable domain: DGGITQSPKYLFRKEGQNVTLSCEQNLNHDAMYWYRQDPGQGLRLIYYSQIVNDFQKGDIAEGYSVSREKKESFPLTVTSAQKNPTAFYLCASRQTSSHLQETQYFGPGTRLLVL.

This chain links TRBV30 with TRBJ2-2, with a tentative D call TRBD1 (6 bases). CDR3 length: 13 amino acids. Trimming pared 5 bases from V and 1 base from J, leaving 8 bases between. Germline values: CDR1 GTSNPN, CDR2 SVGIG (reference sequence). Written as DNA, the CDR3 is TGTGCCTGGTCGGGACAGAACACCGGGGAGCTGTTTTTT. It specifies CAWSGQNTGELFF.

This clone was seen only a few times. The CDR3 loop is CASSQGQGTVGELFF. CDR3 nucleotide sequence: TGTGCCAGCAGCCAGGGACAGGGTACGGTCGGGGAGCTGTTTTTT. The chain employs TRBV4-2 and TRBJ2-2; 9 bases align to TRBD1. Germline V CDR1 and CDR2: LGHNA, YNFKEQ. The ends lost 3 bases at V and 7 bases at J; junction bases unmatched: 6. The CDR3 covers 15 residues.

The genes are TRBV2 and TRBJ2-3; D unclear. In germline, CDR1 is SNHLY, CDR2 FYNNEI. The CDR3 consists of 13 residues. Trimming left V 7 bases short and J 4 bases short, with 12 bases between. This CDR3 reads CASTPDAADTQYF. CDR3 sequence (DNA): TGTGCCAGCACCCCAGACGCGGCAGATACGCAGTATTTT. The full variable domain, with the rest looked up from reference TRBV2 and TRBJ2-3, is EPEVTQTPSHQVTQMGQEVILRCVPISNHLYFYWYRQILGQKVEFLVSFYNNEISEKSEIFDDQFSVERPDGSNFTLKIRSTKLEDSAMYFCASTPDAADTQYFGPGTRLTVL.

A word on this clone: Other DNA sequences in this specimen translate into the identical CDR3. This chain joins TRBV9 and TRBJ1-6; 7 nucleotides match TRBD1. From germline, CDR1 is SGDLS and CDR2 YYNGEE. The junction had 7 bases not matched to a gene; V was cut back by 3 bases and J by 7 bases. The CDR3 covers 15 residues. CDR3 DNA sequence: TGTGCCAGCAGCGCCTCCGGGACAGAGAATTCACCCCTCCACTTT. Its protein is CASSASGTENSPLHF.

CDR3 amino acids: CASSQDPTSGVGDTQYF. Written as DNA, the CDR3 is TGTGCCAGCAGCCAAGACCCGACTAGCGGGGTAGGAGATACGCAGTATTTT. The gene calls are TRBV3-1 (or the pseudogene TRBV3-2) and TRBJ2-3, with 11 bases matching TRBD2. Germline assignment: CDR1 LGHDT and CDR2 YNNKEL (reference sequence). Losses at the gene ends were 0 bases for V and 5 bases for J; bases not matched to a gene: 7. The CDR3 runs 17 residues.

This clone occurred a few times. In nucleotides, the CDR3 is TGCGCCAGCAGCTTGGACCCTACAGGGCGCTATGGCTACACCTTC. Translating gives CASSLDPTGRYGYTF. The rearrangement uses TRBV5-1 and TRBJ1-2; weak D call: TRBD1 (6 bases). V lost 0 bases to trimming and J lost 4 bases, with 13 bases between them. Germline-derived CDR1 and CDR2 are SGHRS and YFSETQ. This CDR3 has 15 amino acids.

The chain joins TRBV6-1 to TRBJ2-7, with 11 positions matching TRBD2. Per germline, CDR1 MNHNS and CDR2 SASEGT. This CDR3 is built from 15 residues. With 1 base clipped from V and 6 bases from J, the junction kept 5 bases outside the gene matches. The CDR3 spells CASSEVLAGGGEQYF. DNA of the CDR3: TGTGCCAGCAGTGAAGTGCTAGCGGGAGGAGGCGAGCAGTACTTC.

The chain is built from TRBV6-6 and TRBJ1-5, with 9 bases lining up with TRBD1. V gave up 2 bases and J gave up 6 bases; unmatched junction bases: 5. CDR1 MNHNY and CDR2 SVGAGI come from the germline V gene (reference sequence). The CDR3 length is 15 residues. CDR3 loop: CASSYARDRVQPQHF. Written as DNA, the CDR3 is TGTGCCAGCAGTTACGCCCGGGACAGGGTTCAGCCCCAGCATTTT.

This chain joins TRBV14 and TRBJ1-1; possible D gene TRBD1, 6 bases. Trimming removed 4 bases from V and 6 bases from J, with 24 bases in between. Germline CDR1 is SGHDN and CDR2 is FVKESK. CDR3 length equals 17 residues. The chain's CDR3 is CASSLGPDSRRSAEAFF. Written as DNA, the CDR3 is TGTGCCAGCAGCCTCGGGCCGGACAGCCGGAGGTCGGCTGAAGCTTTCTTT.

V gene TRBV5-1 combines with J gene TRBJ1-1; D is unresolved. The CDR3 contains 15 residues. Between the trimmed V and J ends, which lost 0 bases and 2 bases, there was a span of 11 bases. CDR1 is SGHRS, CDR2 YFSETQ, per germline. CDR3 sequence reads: CASSLAVGANTEAFF. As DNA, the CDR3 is TGCGCCAGCAGCTTGGCCGTTGGAGCTAACACTGAAGCTTTCTTT.

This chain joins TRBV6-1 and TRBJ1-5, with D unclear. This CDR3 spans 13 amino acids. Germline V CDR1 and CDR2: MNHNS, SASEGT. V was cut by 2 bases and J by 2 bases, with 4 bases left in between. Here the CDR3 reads CASSETGNQPQHF. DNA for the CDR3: TGTGCCAGCAGTGAAACGGGCAATCAGCCCCAGCATTTT.

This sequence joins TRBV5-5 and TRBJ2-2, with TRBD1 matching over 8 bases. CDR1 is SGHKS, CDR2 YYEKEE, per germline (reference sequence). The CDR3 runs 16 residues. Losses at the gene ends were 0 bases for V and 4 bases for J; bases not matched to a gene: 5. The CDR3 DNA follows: TGTGCCAGCAGCTTGGTCAGGGGGCGGGCCACCGGGGAGCTGTTTTTT. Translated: CASSLVRGRATGELFF.